This T cell receptor (beta chain) was sequenced during a study of cytomegalovirus exposure and HLA in healthy donors. Study-wide points: A missense variant in DCLRE1C was later tied to TCR beta V- and J-gene trimming. There were reportedly fewer N-insertions in an Asian-associated ancestry cluster than the roughly 700-donor mean, in a later analysis.

Note on this clone: The antigen is unknown.

Germline CDR1 SGHDT, CDR2 YYEEEE. The CDR3 loop spans 15 amino acids. The V and J ends lost 0 bases and 2 bases, in that order; junction bases with no gene match: 4. PCR used 60 Vbeta primers and 13 Jbeta primers. Profiling relied on immunoSEQ multiplex PCR, and the TCRdb table lists in-frame clones only, not all of them. Of 150,000 to 180,000 clones listed, under 80% were seen once; the top ten hold 2.1%. The genes are TRBV5-6 and TRBJ2-7; 8 nucleotides match TRBD1. The receptor's source is a man aged 25-45 years in good health and CMV-seronegative. The sequenced material came from PBMCs. CDR3 sequence (DNA): TGTGCCAGCAGCTTGGGACAGGGGAGGACCTACGAGCAGTACTTC. This encodes CASSLGQGRTYEQYF.